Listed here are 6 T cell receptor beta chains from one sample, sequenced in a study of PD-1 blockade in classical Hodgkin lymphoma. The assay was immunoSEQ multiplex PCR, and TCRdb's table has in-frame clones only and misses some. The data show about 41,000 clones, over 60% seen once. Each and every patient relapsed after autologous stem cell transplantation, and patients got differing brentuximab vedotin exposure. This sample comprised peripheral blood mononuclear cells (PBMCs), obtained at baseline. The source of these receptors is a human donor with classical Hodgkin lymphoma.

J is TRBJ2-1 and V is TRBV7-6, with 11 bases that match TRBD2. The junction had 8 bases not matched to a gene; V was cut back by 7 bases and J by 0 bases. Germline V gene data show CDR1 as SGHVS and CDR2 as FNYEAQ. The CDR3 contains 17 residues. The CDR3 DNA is TGTGCCAGCACTAAAACCGGGACTAGCGGCTCCTACAATGAGCAGTTCTTC. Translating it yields CASTKTGTSGSYNEQFF.

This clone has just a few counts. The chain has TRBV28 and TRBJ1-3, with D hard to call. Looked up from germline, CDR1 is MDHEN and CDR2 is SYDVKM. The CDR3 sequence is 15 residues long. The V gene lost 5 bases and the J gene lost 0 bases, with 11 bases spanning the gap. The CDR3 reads CASSGGPSSGNTIYF. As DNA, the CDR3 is TGTGCCAGCAGTGGTGGGCCTTCCTCTGGAAACACCATATATTTT.

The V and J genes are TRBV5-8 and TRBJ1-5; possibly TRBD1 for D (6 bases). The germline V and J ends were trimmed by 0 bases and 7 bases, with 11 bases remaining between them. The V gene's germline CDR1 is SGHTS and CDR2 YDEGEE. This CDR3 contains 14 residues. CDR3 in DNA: TGTGCCAGCAGCTTGGAACAGGGCGGACAGCCCCAGCATTTT. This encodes CASSLEQGGQPQHF.

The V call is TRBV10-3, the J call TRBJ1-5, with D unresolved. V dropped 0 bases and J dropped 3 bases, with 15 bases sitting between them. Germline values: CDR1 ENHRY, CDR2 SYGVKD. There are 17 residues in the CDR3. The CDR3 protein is CAISESNTAYHNQPQHF. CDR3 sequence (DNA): TGTGCCATCAGTGAGTCGAATACGGCGTACCACAATCAGCCCCAGCATTTT.

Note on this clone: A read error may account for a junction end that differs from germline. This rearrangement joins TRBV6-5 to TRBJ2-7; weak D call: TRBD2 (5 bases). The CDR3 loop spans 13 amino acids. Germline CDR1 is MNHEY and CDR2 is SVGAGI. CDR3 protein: CASSYSRTGITLF. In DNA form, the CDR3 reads TGTGCCAGCAGTTACTCACGGACGGGAATTACCCTCTTC.

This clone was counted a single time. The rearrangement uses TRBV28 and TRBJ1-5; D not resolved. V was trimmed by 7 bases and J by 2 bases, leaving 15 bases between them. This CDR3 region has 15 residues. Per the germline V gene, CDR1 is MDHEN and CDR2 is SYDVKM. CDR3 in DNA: TGTGCCAGCACCCCATCGATGGCGGGCAATCAGCCCCAGCATTTT. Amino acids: CASTPSMAGNQPQHF.